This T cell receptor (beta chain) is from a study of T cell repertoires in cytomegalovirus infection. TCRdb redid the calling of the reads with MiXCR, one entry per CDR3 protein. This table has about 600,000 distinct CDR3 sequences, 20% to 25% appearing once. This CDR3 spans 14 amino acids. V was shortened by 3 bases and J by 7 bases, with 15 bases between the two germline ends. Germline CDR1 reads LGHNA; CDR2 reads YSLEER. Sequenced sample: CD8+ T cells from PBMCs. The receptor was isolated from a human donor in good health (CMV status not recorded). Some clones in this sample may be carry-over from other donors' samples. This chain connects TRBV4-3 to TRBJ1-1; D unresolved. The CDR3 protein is CASSHEGRQSEAFF. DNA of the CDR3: TGCGCCAGCAGCCACGAAGGGCGCCAAAGTGAAGCTTTCTTT.